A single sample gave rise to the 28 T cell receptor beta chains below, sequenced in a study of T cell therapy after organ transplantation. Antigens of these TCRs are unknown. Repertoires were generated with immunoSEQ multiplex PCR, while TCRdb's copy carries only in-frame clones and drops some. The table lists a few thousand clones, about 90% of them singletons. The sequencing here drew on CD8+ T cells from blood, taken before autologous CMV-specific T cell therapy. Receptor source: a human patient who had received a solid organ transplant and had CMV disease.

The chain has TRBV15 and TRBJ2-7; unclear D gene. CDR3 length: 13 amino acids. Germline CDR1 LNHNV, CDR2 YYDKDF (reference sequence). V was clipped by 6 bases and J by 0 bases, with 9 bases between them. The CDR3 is CATSQDSSYEQYF. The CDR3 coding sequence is TGTGCCACCAGTCAGGATAGCTCCTACGAGCAGTACTTC.

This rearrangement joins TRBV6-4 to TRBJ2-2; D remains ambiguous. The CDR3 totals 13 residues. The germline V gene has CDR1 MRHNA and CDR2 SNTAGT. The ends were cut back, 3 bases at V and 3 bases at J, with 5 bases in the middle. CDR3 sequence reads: CASSEKDTGELFF. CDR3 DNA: TGTGCCAGCAGTGAAAAGGACACCGGGGAGCTGTTTTTT.

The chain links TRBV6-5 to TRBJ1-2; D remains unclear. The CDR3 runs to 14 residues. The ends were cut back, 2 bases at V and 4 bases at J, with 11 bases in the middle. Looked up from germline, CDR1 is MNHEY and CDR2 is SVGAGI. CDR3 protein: CASSYGSRVYGYTF. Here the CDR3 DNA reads TGTGCCAGCAGTTACGGCAGTAGAGTCTATGGCTACACCTTC.

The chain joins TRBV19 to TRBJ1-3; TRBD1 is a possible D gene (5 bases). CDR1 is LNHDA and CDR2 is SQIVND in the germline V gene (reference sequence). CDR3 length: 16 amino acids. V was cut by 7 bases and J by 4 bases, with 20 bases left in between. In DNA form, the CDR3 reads TGTGCCAGTACGGCGTTCAGTACAGGTTACGGAAACACCATATATTTT. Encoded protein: CASTAFSTGYGNTIYF.

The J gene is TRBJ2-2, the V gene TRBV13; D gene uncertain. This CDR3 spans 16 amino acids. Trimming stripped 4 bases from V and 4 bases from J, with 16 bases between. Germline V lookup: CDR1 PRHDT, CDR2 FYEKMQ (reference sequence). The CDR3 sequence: CASSSHRSWTTGELFF. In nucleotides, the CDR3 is TGTGCCAGCAGCTCCCACAGATCGTGGACCACCGGGGAGCTGTTTTTT. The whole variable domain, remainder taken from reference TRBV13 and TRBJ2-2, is AAGVIQSPRHLIKEKRETATLKCYPIPRHDTVYWYQQGPGQDPQFLISFYEKMQSDKGSIPDRFSAQQFSDYHSELNMSSLELGDSALYFCASSSHRSWTTGELFFGEGSRLTVL.

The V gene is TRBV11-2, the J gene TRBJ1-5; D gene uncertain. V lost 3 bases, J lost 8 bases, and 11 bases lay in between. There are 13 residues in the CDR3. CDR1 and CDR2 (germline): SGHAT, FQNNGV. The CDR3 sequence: CASSLADGKPQHF. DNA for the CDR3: TGTGCCAGCAGCTTGGCGGACGGGAAGCCCCAGCATTTT.

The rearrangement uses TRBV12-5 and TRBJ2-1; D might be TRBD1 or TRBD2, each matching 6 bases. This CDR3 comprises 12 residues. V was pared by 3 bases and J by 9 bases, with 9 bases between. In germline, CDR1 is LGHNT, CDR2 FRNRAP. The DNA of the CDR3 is TGTGCTAGTGGTTTCTCGGGGGCTGAGCAGTTCTTC. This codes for CASGFSGAEQFF. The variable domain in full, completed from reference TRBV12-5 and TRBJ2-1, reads DARVTQTPRHKVTEMGQEVTMRCQPILGHNTVFWYRQTMMQGLELLAYFRNRAPLDDSGMPKDRFSAEMPDATLATLKIQPSEPRDSAVYFCASGFSGAEQFFGPGTRLTVL.

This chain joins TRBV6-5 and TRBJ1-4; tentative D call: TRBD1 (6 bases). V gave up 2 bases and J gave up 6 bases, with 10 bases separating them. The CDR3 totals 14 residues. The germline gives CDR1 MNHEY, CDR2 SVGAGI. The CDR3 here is CASSYKDSHEKLFF. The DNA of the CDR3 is TGTGCCAGCAGTTACAAGGACAGTCATGAAAAACTGTTTTTT.

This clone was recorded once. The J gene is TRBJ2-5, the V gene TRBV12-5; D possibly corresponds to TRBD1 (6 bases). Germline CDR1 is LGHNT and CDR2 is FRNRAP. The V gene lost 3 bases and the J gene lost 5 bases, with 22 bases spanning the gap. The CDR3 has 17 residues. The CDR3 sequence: CASGFLTGQKGPETQYF. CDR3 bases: TGTGCTAGTGGTTTCTTAACCGGACAGAAGGGCCCGGAGACCCAGTACTTC.

CDR3 residues: CASSQEWVGQGGEKLFF. The DNA for the CDR3 is TGCGCCAGCAGCCAAGAGTGGGTCGGGCAGGGAGGTGAAAAACTGTTTTTT. V is TRBV4-1 and J is TRBJ1-4; a weak D match, TRBD1 (5 bases). CDR3 size: 17 residues. Trimming removed 0 bases at V and 7 bases at J, with 18 bases between. Germline V gene lookup returns CDR1 MGHRA and CDR2 YSYEKL.

CDR3 coding DNA: TGCGCCAGCAGCCAAGGAGGGCTTACCGGGGAGCTGTTTTTT. Its protein is CASSQGGLTGELFF. The chain carries TRBV4-3 and TRBJ2-2; D possibly corresponds to TRBD2 (5 bases). V gave up 1 base and J gave up 5 bases, with 8 bases separating them. The germline CDR1 and CDR2 sequences are LGHNA and YSLEER. CDR3 length: 14 amino acids.

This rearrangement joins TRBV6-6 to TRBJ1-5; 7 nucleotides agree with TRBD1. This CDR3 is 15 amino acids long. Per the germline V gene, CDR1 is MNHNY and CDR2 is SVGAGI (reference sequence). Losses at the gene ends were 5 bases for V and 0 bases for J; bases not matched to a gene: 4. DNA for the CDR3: TGTGCCAGCAGTATGACAGGGAATAGCAATCAGCCCCAGCATTTT. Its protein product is CASSMTGNSNQPQHF.

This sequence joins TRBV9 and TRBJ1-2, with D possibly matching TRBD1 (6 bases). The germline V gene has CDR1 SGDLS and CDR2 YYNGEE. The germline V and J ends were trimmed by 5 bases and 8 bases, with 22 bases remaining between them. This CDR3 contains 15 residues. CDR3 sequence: CASSNFGTTIGGYTF. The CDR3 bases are TGTGCCAGCAGTAACTTCGGGACAACGATTGGGGGCTACACCTTC.

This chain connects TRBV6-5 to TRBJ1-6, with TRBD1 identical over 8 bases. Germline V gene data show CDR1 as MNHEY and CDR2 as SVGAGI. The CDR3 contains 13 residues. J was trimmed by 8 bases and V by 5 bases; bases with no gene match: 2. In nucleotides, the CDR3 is TGTGCCAGCAGTGGACAGGGTTATTCACCCCTCCACTTT. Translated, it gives CASSGQGYSPLHF.

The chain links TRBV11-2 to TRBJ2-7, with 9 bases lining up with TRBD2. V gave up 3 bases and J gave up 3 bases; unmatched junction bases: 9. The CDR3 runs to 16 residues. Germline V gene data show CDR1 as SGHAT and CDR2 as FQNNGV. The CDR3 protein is CASSLGLAQRDYEQYF. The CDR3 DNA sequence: TGTGCCAGCAGCTTGGGACTAGCTCAGAGAGACTACGAGCAGTACTTC.

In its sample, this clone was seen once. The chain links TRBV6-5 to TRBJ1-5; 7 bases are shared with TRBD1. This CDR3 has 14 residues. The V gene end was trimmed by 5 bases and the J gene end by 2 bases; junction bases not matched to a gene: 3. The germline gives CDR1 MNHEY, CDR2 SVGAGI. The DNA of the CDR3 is TGTGCCAGCAGTCCTACAGGGGGCAATCAGCCCCAGCATTTT. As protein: CASSPTGGNQPQHF.

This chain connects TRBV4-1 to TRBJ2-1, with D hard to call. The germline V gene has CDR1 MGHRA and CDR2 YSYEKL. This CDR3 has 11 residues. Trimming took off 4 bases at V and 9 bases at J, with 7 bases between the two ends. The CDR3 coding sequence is TGCGCCAGCAGCCCCCCGGGTGAGCAGTTCTTC. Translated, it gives CASSPPGEQFF.

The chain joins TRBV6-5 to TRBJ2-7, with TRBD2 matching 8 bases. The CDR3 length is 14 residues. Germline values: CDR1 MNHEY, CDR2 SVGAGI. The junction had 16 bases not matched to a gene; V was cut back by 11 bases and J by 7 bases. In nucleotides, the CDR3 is TGTGCCTCGGGAGGGGACTACCTTAAAGAAGAGCAGTACTTC. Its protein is CASGGDYLKEEQYF.

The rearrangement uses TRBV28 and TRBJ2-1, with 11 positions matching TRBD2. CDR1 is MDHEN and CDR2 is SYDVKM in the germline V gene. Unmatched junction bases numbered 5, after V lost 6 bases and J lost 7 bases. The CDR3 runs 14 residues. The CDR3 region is CASSPGTSGNEQFF. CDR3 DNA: TGTGCCAGCAGCCCTGGGACTAGCGGAAATGAGCAGTTCTTC.

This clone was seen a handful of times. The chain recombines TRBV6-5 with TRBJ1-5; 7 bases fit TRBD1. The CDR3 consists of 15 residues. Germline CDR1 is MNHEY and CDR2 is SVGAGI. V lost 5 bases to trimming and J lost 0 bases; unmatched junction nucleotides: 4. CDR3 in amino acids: CASSMTGNSNQPQHF. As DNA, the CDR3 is TGTGCCAGCAGTATGACAGGGAATAGCAATCAGCCCCAGCATTTT.

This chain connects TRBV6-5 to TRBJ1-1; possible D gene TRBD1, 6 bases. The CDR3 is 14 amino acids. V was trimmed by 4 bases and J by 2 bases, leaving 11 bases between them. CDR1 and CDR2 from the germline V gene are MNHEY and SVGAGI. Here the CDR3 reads CASSSDSFNTEAFF. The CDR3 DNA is TGTGCCAGCAGTTCGGACAGCTTCAACACTGAAGCTTTCTTT.

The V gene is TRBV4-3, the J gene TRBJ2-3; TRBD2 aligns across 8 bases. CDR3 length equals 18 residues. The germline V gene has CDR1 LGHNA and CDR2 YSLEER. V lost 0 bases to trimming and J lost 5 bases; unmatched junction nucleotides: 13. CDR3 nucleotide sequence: TGCGCCAGCAGCCAAGATCGTAACGGGAGGGCCTCGGGAGATACGCAGTATTTT. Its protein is CASSQDRNGRASGDTQYF.

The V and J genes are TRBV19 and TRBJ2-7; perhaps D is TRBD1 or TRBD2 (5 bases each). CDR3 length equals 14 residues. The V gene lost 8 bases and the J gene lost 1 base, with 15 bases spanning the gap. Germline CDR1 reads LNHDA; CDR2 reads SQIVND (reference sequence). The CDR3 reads CASSWGYGSYEQYF. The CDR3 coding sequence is TGTGCCAGTTCTTGGGGGTATGGATCCTACGAGCAGTACTTC.

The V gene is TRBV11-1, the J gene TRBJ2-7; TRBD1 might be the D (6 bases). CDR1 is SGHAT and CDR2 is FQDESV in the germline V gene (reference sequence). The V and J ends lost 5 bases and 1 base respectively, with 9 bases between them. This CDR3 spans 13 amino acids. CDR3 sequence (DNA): TGTGCCAGCAGCCAAGGACAGTCCTACGAGCAGTACTTC. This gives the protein CASSQGQSYEQYF.

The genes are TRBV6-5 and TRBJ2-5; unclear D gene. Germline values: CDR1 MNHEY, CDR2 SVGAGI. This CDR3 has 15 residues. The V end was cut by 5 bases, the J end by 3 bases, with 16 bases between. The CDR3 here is CASSPTELGKETQYF. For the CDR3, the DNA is TGTGCCAGCAGTCCCACTGAACTGGGGAAAGAGACCCAGTACTTC.

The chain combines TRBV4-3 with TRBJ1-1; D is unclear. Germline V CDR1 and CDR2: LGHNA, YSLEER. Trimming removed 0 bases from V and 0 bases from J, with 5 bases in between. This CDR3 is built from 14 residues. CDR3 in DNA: TGCGCCAGCAGCCAAGACGCTCTGAACACTGAAGCTTTCTTT. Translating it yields CASSQDALNTEAFF.

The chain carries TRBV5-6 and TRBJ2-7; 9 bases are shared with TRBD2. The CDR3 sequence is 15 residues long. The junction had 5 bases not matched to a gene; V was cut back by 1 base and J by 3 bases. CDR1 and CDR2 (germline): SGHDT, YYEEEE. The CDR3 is CASSLRLAGFYEQYF. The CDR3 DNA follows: TGTGCCAGCAGCTTGAGGCTAGCGGGGTTCTACGAGCAGTACTTC.

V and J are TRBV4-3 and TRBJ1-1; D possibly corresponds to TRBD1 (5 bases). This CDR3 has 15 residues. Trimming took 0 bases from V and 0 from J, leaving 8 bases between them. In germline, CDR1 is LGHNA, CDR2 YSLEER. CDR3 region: CASSQEGDMNTEAFF. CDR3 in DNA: TGCGCCAGCAGCCAAGAAGGGGATATGAACACTGAAGCTTTCTTT.